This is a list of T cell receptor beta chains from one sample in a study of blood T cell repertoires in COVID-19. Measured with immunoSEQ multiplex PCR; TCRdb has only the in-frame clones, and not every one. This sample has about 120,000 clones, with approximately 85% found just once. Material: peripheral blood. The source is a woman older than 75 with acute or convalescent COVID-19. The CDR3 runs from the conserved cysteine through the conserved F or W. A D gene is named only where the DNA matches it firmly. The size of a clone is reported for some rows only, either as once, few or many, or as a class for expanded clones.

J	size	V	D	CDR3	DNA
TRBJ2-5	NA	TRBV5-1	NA	CASSLNRGETQYF	TGCGCCAGCAGCTTGAATCGGGGAGAGACCCAGTACTTC
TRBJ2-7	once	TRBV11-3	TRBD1	CASSASGTGVYEQYF	TGTGCCAGCAGCGCGTCTGGGACAGGGGTCTACGAGCAGTACTTC
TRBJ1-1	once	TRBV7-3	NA	CASSFRRGRKENTEAFF	TGTGCCAGCAGCTTCCGCCGGGGGAGGAAGGAGAACACTGAAGCTTTCTTT
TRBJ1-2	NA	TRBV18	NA	CASSPPSRADGYTF	TGTGCCAGCTCACCACCGTCCAGGGCGGATGGCTACACCTTC
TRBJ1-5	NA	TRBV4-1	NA	CASSQARGRNQPQHF	TGCGCCAGCAGCCAAGCCAGGGGACGCAATCAGCCCCAGCATTTT
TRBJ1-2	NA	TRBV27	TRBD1	CASGWTGNYGYTF	TGTGCCAGCGGTTGGACAGGGAACTATGGCTACACCTTC
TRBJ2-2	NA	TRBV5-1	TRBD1	CASSSGQGYTGELFF	TGCGCCAGCAGCTCGGGACAGGGGTACACCGGGGAGCTGTTTTTT
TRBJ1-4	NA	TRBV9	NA	CASSVRTRAGGEKLFF	TGTGCCAGCAGCGTGAGGACGAGGGCAGGTGGTGAAAAACTGTTTTTT
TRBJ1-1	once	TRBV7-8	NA	CASRSGVTEAFF	TGTGCCAGCAGATCAGGGGTTACTGAAGCTTTCTTT
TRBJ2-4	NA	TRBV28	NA	CASSSPASRGNIQYF	TGTGCCAGCAGTTCTCCGGCCTCCAGGGGAAACATTCAGTACTTC
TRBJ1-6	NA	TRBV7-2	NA	CASSLLPTGGGGNSPLHF	TGTGCCAGCAGCTTATTGCCCACCGGCGGGGGAGGCAATTCACCCCTCCACTTT
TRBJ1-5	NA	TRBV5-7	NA	CASRGERTAFNQPQHF	TGTGCCAGCAGGGGGGAAAGGACAGCCTTTAATCAGCCCCAGCATTTT
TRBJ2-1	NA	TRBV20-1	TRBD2	CTYRGDEQFF	TGCACCTACCGGGGGGATGAGCAGTTCTTC
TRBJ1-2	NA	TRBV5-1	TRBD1	CASSPQGTGLYGYTF	TGCGCCAGCAGCCCACAGGGGACAGGGTTATATGGCTACACCTTC
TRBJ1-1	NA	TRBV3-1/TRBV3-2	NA	CASSQESGRGNTEAFF	TGTGCCAGCAGCCAAGAAAGTGGCAGGGGAAACACTGAAGCTTTCTTT
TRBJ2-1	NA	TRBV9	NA	CASSVGFVQALDKNNEQFF	TGTGCCAGCAGCGTAGGTTTTGTGCAGGCACTAGATAAGAACAATGAGCAGTTCTTC
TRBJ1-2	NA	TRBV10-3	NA	CAISVVDYGYTF	TGTGCCATCAGTGTTGTAGACTATGGCTACACCTTC
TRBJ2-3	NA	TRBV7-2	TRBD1	CASSKDRSTDTQYF	TGTGCCAGCAGCAAGGACAGGAGCACAGATACGCAGTATTTT
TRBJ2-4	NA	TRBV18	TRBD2	CASSPTGGGDIQYF	TGTGCCAGCTCACCAACGGGGGGGGGAGACATTCAGTACTTC
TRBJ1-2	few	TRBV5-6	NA	CASSSLESRGYTF	TGTGCCAGCAGCTCGCTGGAGTCCCGTGGCTACACCTTC
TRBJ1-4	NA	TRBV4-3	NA	CASSPGHLNEKLFF	TGCGCCAGCAGCCCGGGACACTTAAATGAAAAACTGTTTTTT
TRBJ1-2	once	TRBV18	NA	CASSPRGNYGYTF	TGTGCCAGCTCACCAAGGGGGAACTATGGCTACACCTTC
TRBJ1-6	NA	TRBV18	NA	CASSPNRPPNSPLHF	TGTGCCAGCTCACCCAACAGGCCTCCTAATTCACCCCTCCACTTT
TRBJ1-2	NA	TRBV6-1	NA	CASSESGNYGYTF	TGTGCCAGCAGTGAATCAGGGAACTATGGCTACACCTTC
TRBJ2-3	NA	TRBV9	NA	CASSVGWGGPSTDTQYF	TGTGCCAGCAGCGTGGGCTGGGGGGGGCCATCCACAGATACGCAGTATTTT
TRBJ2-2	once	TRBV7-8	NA	CASSSKRLGGGELFF	TGTGCCAGCAGCTCCAAAAGACTAGGAGGCGGGGAGCTGTTTTTT
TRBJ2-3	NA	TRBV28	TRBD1	CASSPGTGITDTQYF	TGTGCCAGCAGCCCCGGGACAGGGATCACAGATACGCAGTATTTT
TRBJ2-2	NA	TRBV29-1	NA	CSVPRGDRGHGELFF	TGCAGCGTCCCAAGGGGGGACAGAGGGCACGGGGAGCTGTTTTTT
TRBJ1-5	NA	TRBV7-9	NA	CASSLGREPQHF	TGTGCCAGCAGCTTAGGTAGAGAGCCCCAGCATTTT
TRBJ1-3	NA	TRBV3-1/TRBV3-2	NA	CASSPSGTLSGNTIYF	TGTGCCAGCAGCCCCTCGGGGACACTTTCTGGAAACACCATATATTTT
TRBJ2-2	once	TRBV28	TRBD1	CASRAPGTGPTGELFF	TGTGCCAGCAGAGCTCCCGGGACAGGGCCCACCGGGGAGCTGTTTTTT
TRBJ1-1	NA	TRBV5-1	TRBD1	CASSPGTVGSGTEAFF	TGCGCCAGCAGTCCCGGGACAGTAGGGTCGGGCACTGAAGCTTTCTTT
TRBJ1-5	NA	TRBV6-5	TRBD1	CASSSGTGYTQPQHF	TGTGCCAGCAGTTCCGGGACAGGGTATACTCAGCCCCAGCATTTT